What follows are 14 T cell receptor beta chains derived from one specimen sequenced in a study of T cell clonality in common variable immunodeficiency. Here immunoSEQ multiplex PCR was the method, and the copy in TCRdb shows in-frame clones only, minus some. The sample presents more than 65,000 clones, none singletons. Sequences were obtained from peripheral blood mononuclear cells. The receptors were sampled from a person between 18 and 75 years old in good health.

This clone was seen a few times. The sequenced fragment ends 3 residues before the CDR3 boundary, so the rest is inferred from the germline J gene. The chain combines TRBV10-1 with TRBJ2-1; the D is unclear. The CDR3 has 13 residues. V was pared by 6 bases and J by 2 bases, with 8 bases between. Germline loops: CDR1 WNHNN, CDR2 SYGVQD (reference sequence). The chain's CDR3 is CASSPLTYNEQFF. The DNA read from the CDR3 is TGCGCCAGCAGCCCACTGACCTACAATGAG.

On this clone itself: The read falls 3 residues short of the CDR3 end, and the missing part is taken from the germline J gene. The chain links TRBV27 to TRBJ2-5; D gene ambiguous. V was cut by 0 bases and J by 1 base, with 21 bases left in between. The CDR3 spans 19 residues. The germline V gene encodes CDR1 MNHEY and CDR2 SMNVEV (reference sequence). Here the CDR3 reads CASSLSYLNPNPIQETQYF. CDR3 DNA, as far as it was read: TGTGCCAGCAGTTTATCGTACCTAAACCCCAACCCCATCCAAGAGACC.

This clone was counted ten times or more. The germline gene is not matched at one end of the junction; a read error may be the cause. The CDR3 is cut off 3 residues early in the read; its end comes from the germline J gene. The V call is TRBV4-2, the J call TRBJ2-7; TRBD2 agrees at 10 bases. The germline V gene encodes CDR1 LGHNA and CDR2 YNFKEQ. The CDR3 contains 16 residues. The CDR3 is CASSPGSGRAYNEQYF. Partial CDR3 DNA: TGCGCCAGCAGCCCCGGGAGCGGGAGGGCCTATAACGAG.

This clone has ten or more counts. The sequence runs out 3 residues before the end of the CDR3; the remainder is reconstructed from the germline J gene. The chain is built from TRBV4-1 and TRBJ2-3, with D perhaps matching TRBD1 (7 bases). V lost 4 bases and J 4 bases, leaving 15 bases between the germline ends. Germline values: CDR1 MGHRA, CDR2 YSYEKL. The CDR3 contains 15 residues. Here the CDR3 reads CASSLGGGIADTQYF. Partial CDR3 DNA: TGCGCCAGCAGCCTAGGGGGCGGGATTGCAGATACG.

For this clone: The read halts 3 residues ahead of the CDR3 end, with the missing end drawn from the germline J gene. Other DNA sequences within the sample encode an identical CDR3. The V and J genes are TRBV19 and TRBJ1-6, with 8 bases that match TRBD1. The CDR3 contains 17 residues. Per germline, CDR1 LNHDA and CDR2 SQIVND (reference sequence). The junction had 8 bases not matched to a gene; V was cut back by 1 base and J by 6 bases. The CDR3 here is CASSIVPTGQGNSPLHF. The covered CDR3 bases are TGTGCCAGTAGTATAGTTCCGACCGGACAGGGTAATTCACCC.

At least ten counts were recorded for this clone. The part of the CDR3 DNA that was read is TGTGCCAGCAGCTCCGGACTAGGCTGGAACATT. Translating gives CASSSGLGWNI. The CDR3 reads in full as CASSSGLGWNIQYF. The chain is built from TRBV7-2 and TRBJ2-4; 7 positions agree with TRBD2. The missing CDR3 end, 3 residues past where the read stops, is filled in from the germline J gene. The V and J ends lost 4 bases and 7 bases, in that order; junction bases with no gene match: 7. CDR3 size: 14 residues. Per the germline V gene, CDR1 is SGHTA and CDR2 is FQGNSA.

This clone has ten or more counts. The read gets to within 3 residues of the CDR3 end, and the germline J gene fills in the rest. The V gene is TRBV4-1, the J gene TRBJ2-7; 9 nucleotides align to TRBD2. V lost 1 base and J lost 2; bases outside the gene matches: 6. Germline V CDR1 and CDR2: MGHRA, YSYEKL. This CDR3 region has 16 residues. The chain's CDR3 is CASSQGRGGSPYEQYF. CDR3 bases read: TGCGCCAGCAGCCAAGGGCGGGGGGGTTCTCCCTACGAG.

This clone was found many times. With the read ending 3 residues before the CDR3 end, the germline J gene is used to fill in that end. Other DNA sequences in the same sample also yield this CDR3. This rearrangement joins TRBV18 to TRBJ2-7; 8 nucleotides agree with TRBD2. This CDR3 contains 19 residues. J lost 1 base, V lost 6 bases, and 20 bases had no gene match. The germline V gene has CDR1 KGHSH and CDR2 LQKENI. Partial CDR3 DNA: TGTGCCAGCTCGCTGACCGGGACCAGCGGGAGAGGAAGGTCCTACGAG. Residues: CASSLTGTSGRGRSYE. The complete CDR3 reads CASSLTGTSGRGRSYEQYF.

This clone was counted only a few times. Coverage ceases 3 residues before the CDR3 finishes, and the germline J gene fills in the end. The chain joins TRBV20-1 to TRBJ1-5; a weak D match, TRBD1 (5 bases). The V gene lost 2 bases and the J gene lost 7 bases, with 12 bases spanning the gap. This CDR3 has 13 residues. CDR1 is DFQATT, CDR2 SNEGSKA, per germline (reference sequence). The CDR3 sequence is CSARLGLRQPQHF. CDR3 DNA, as far as it was read: TGCAGTGCTAGATTGGGGCTGAGGCAGCCC.

The table lists this clone with many counts. The missing CDR3 end, 3 residues past where the read stops, is filled in from the germline J gene. The chain uses TRBV29-1 and TRBJ1-1; possible D gene TRBD1, 5 bases. This CDR3 has 13 amino acids. The germline V gene encodes CDR1 SQVTM and CDR2 ANQGSEA. V lost 4 bases, J lost 0 bases, and 9 bases lay in between. CDR3 DNA, as far as it was read: TGCAGCGTTGGGAGGGGAATGAACACTGAA. This codes for CSVGRGMNTE. The whole CDR3 region reads CSVGRGMNTEAFF.

This clone came up a few times. The CDR3 extends 3 residues past the end of the read, so its final part is completed from the germline J gene. The chain employs TRBV5-1 and TRBJ2-3; TRBD1 aligns across 8 bases. Germline loops: CDR1 SGHRS, CDR2 YFSETQ. V shed 7 bases and J 6 bases; nucleotides not matched to a gene: 7. This CDR3 region has 13 residues. The DNA read from the CDR3 is TGCGCCAGCGGGGTGGACAGGGTTGATACG. As protein: CASGVDRVDT. The CDR3 as a whole reads CASGVDRVDTQYF.

This clone was seen repeatedly, ten times or more. The missing CDR3 end, 3 residues past where the read stops, is filled in from the germline J gene. This chain uses TRBV19 with TRBJ2-1; TRBD2 matches 10 bases. Losses at the gene ends were 5 bases for V and 2 bases for J; bases not matched to a gene: 9. This CDR3 has 17 amino acids. Germline CDR1 LNHDA, CDR2 SQIVND (reference sequence). The chain's CDR3 is CASSSGRLAGTYNEQFF. The covered CDR3 bases are TGTGCCAGTAGTTCAGGACGACTAGCGGGCACCTACAATGAG.

This clone was recorded many times. The CDR3 extends 3 residues past the end of the read, so its final part is completed from the germline J gene. This rearrangement joins TRBV7-3 to TRBJ2-1, with a weak D call TRBD2 (7 bases). V lost 4 bases and J 2 bases, leaving 18 bases between the germline ends. CDR3 length: 17 amino acids. CDR1 and CDR2 (germline): SGHTA, FQGTGA. Partial CDR3 DNA: TGTGCCAGCAGCTCCTACGGGGGGCCCCCTACCTACAATGAG. It specifies CASSSYGGPPTYNE. The full CDR3 protein reads CASSSYGGPPTYNEQFF.

This clone was counted at least ten times. The DNA read from the CDR3 is TGTGCCAGCAGCTTAAAGGTCGGGGGCGAG. Residues: CASSLKVGGE. The full CDR3 sequence reads CASSLKVGGEQYF. The V and J genes are TRBV7-2 and TRBJ2-7; possible D gene TRBD2, 6 bases. The missing CDR3 end, 3 residues past where the read stops, is filled in from the germline J gene. CDR3 length equals 13 residues. Trimming shortened V by 2 bases and J by 6 bases, and 11 bases separated the two germline ends. The germline V gene has CDR1 SGHTA and CDR2 FQGNSA.